The clone carrying this TCR beta chain was seen at least ten times. The antigen is not known. There were TCR beta CDR3 regions amplified from RNA transcripts. Using the HTBI primer set, a first-round RT-PCR was run on the TCR CDR3. Using its own MiXCR run on the multiplex PCR reads, TCRdb lists one record per CDR3 protein. The sample holds a few hundred thousand distinct CDR3 sequences; 17% are singletons and the top ten take approximately 60%. This sample is drawn from a study of T cells in Graves' hyperthyroidism and ophthalmopathy. Findings and caveats of the study: Most thyroid-expanded clonotypes above 0.001 were also found in blood.

The CDR3 extends over 14 amino acids. V lost 6 bases and J lost 0, with 11 bases in between. CDR1 is SGHAT and CDR2 is FQNNGV in the germline V gene. The source material was blood. The source is a woman aged 60-75 years with Graves' ophthalmopathy. V usage is TRBV11-2 and J usage is TRBJ1-2; D remains ambiguous. The CDR3 loop is CASRRTGANYGYTF. The CDR3 DNA reads as TGTGCCAGCAGACGTACCGGAGCTAACTATGGCTACACCTTC.